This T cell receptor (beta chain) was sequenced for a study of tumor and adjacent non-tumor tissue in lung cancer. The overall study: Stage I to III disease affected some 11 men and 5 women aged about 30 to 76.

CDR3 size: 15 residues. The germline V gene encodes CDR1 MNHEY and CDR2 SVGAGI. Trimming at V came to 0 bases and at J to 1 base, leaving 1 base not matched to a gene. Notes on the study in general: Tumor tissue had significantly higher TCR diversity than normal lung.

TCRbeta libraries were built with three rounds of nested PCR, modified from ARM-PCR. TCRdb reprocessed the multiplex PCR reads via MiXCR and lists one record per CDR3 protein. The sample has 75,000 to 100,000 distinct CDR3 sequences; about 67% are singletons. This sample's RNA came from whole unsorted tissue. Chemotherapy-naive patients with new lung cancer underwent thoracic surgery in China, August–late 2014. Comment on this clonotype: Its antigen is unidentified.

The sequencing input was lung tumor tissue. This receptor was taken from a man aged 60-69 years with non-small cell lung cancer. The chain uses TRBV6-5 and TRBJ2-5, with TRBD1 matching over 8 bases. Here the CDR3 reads CASSYSGTGQETQYF. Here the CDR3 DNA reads TGTGCCAGCAGTTACTCTGGGACAGGCCAAGAGACCCAGTACTTC.